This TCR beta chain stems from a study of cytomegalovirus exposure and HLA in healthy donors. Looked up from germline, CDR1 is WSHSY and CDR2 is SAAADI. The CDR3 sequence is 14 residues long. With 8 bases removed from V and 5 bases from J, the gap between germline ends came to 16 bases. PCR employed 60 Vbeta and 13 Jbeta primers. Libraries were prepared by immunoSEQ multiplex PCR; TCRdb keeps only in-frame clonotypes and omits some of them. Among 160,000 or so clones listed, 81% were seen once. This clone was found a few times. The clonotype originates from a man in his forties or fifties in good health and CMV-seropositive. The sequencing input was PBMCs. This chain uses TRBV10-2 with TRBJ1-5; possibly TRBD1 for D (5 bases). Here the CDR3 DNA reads TGCGCCAGCTCCACTGGAGGGGCCCATCAGCCCCAGCATTTT. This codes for CASSTGGAHQPQHF.